The 9 T cell receptor beta chains in this list originate from one sample, sequenced in a study of technical replicates of blood from a handful of donors (dated by TCRdb to the late 2010s). Libraries came from the immunoSEQ multiplex PCR assay. Drawn from immuneACCESS, this table holds only the in-frame rearrangements with V and J called that TCRdb kept. Clones are partly lost; checked studies trace under half to an unresolved V gene and leave the rest unexplained. This sample lists roughly 13,000 clones; around 82% were detected once. The ten largest make up 11% of the sample. What was sequenced was PBMCs. These receptors were taken from a human donor in good health.

In DNA form, the CDR3 reads TGTGCCAGCAGCGTCCGGGACAGGGCGGAAGGCGAGCAGTTCTTC. Protein product: CASSVRDRAEGEQFF. The chain carries TRBV9 and TRBJ2-1, with 9 bases fitting TRBD1. Germline V gene lookup returns CDR1 SGDLS and CDR2 YYNGEE. The length of the CDR3 is 15 residues. The J segment lost 10 bases and the V segment lost 2 bases, leaving 10 bases of the junction unmatched.

This chain uses TRBV28 with TRBJ2-3; 7 bases map to TRBD2. The junction had 10 bases not matched to a gene; V was cut back by 4 bases and J by 0 bases. Germline V gives CDR1 MDHEN, CDR2 SYDVKM. This CDR3 spans 17 amino acids. CDR3 region: CASSYRAWEGSTDTQYF. CDR3 nucleotide sequence: TGTGCCAGCAGTTACCGGGCGTGGGAGGGTAGCACAGATACGCAGTATTTT. The full variable domain, with the rest looked up from reference TRBV28 and TRBJ2-3, is DVKVTQSSRYLVKRTGEKVFLECVQDMDHENMFWYRQDPGLGLRLIYFSYDVKMKEKGDIPEGYSVSREKKERFSLILESASTNQTSMYLCASSYRAWEGSTDTQYFGPGTRLTVL.

This CDR3 is CASSLAGSGNTGELFF. The DNA for the CDR3 is TGTGCCAGCAGCTTGGCGGGCAGCGGAAACACCGGGGAGCTGTTTTTT. The chain carries TRBV5-5 and TRBJ2-2; a weak D match, TRBD2 (5 bases). Germline values: CDR1 SGHKS, CDR2 YYEKEE (reference sequence). Trimming removed 0 bases at V and 2 bases at J, with 11 bases between. The CDR3 loop spans 16 amino acids.

The genes are TRBV11-2 and TRBJ1-2, with TRBD1 matching 8 bases. Germline loops: CDR1 SGHAT, CDR2 FQNNGV. V trimming: 6 bases; J trimming: 4 bases; junction bases outside the gene matches: 4. CDR3 size: 13 residues. The CDR3 region is CASSPGTGYGYTF. CDR3 sequence (DNA): TGTGCCAGCAGTCCCGGGACAGGCTATGGCTACACCTTC.

In its sample, this clone was seen a few times. The rearrangement joins TRBV5-1 to TRBJ2-2; D remains unclear. Trimming pared 0 bases from V and 4 bases from J, leaving 10 bases between. This CDR3 is 15 amino acids long. The germline V gene has CDR1 SGHRS and CDR2 YFSETQ. The CDR3 is CASSLASSFTGELFF. The CDR3 DNA reads TGCGCCAGCAGCTTGGCCTCGAGCTTCACCGGGGAGCTGTTTTTT.

The rearrangement links TRBV12-5 to TRBJ2-1; 7 nucleotides line up with TRBD2. CDR3 length: 19 amino acids. The germline CDR1 and CDR2 sequences are LGHNT and FRNRAP. The trim removed 0 bases at V and 0 bases at J, leaving 11 bases unmatched. This chain's CDR3 is CASGLVALSGANSYNEQFF. The CDR3, as DNA: TGTGCTAGTGGTTTGGTCGCCCTGAGCGGGGCGAACTCCTACAATGAGCAGTTCTTC.

This sequence joins TRBV6-1 and TRBJ2-4, with D possibly being TRBD1 (6 bases). Deletions cut 4 bases from V and 5 bases from J, with 21 bases between. Per the germline V gene, CDR1 is MNHNS and CDR2 is SASEGT. The CDR3 totals 17 residues. CDR3 in amino acids: CASSAWFGGATQNIQYF. In DNA form, the CDR3 reads TGTGCCAGCAGTGCCTGGTTTGGGGGCGCGACCCAAAACATTCAGTACTTC.

This rearrangement joins TRBV10-3 to TRBJ2-2, with TRBD2 identical over 7 bases. With V trimmed by 3 bases and J by 1 base, 5 bases remained unmatched. Per germline, CDR1 ENHRY and CDR2 SYGVKD. The CDR3 is 16 amino acids. CDR3 coding DNA: TGTGCCATCAGTGACGGACTAGACTTGAACACCGGGGAGCTGTTTTTT. This codes for CAISDGLDLNTGELFF.

The chain links TRBV6-1 to TRBJ2-3, with 14 bases lining up with TRBD2. The V gene end was trimmed by 4 bases and the J gene end by 4 bases; junction bases not matched to a gene: 1. The CDR3 runs 15 residues. Germline-derived CDR1 and CDR2 are MNHNS and SASEGT. This CDR3 reads CASSGLAGGPDTQYF. CDR3 in DNA: TGTGCCAGCAGTGGACTAGCGGGAGGGCCAGATACGCAGTATTTT.